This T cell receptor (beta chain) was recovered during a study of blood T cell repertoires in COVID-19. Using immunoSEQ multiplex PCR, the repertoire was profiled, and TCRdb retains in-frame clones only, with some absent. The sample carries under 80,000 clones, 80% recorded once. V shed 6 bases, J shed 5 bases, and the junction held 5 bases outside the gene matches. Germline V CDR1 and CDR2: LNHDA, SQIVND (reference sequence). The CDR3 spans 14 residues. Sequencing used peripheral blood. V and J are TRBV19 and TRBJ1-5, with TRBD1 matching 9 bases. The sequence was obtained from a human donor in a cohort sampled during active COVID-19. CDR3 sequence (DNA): TGTGCCAGTAGCCAAAGACAGGGGGATCAGCCCCAGCATTTT. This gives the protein CASSQRQGDQPQHF.